Below are 21 T cell receptor beta chains sequenced from a single sample in a study of T cell responses to AZD1222 COVID-19 vaccine. Here immunoSEQ multiplex PCR was the method, and the copy in TCRdb shows in-frame clones only, minus some. The sample carries about 110,000 clones, about 87% recorded once. The specimen comprised peripheral blood, sampled on day 0 of AZD1222 vaccination. Receptor source: an adult in good health.

The chain employs TRBV6-5 and TRBJ2-7, with D perhaps given as TRBD1 or TRBD2 (5 bases each). CDR1 and CDR2 from the germline V gene are MNHEY and SVGAGI. V was cut by 7 bases and J by 0 bases, with 13 bases left in between. This CDR3 has 14 residues. The chain's CDR3 is CASKGTQSSYEQYF. The DNA for the CDR3 is TGTGCCAGCAAAGGGACCCAGAGCTCCTACGAGCAGTACTTC.

In nucleotides, the CDR3 is TGTGCCAGCTCACGGACAGGGTCCCATCAGCCCCAGCATTTT. Protein sequence: CASSRTGSHQPQHF. V gene TRBV18 combines with J gene TRBJ1-5; 8 bases are shared with TRBD1. Germline-derived CDR1 and CDR2 are KGHSH and LQKENI. The CDR3 covers 14 residues. After removal of 4 bases from V and 5 bases from J, the junction contained 4 bases not matched to a gene.

The chain has TRBV19 and TRBJ1-5; 7 bases line up with TRBD1. The germline V gene has CDR1 LNHDA and CDR2 SQIVND (reference sequence). With 2 bases clipped from V and 0 bases from J, the junction kept 1 base outside the gene matches. The CDR3 contains 15 residues. CDR3: CASSITGDSNQPQHF. The CDR3 DNA is TGTGCCAGTAGTATAACAGGGGATAGCAATCAGCCCCAGCATTTT.

This clone was observed a handful of times. The rearrangement links TRBV5-1 to TRBJ1-6, with no clear D. Germline loops: CDR1 SGHRS, CDR2 YFSETQ. This CDR3 is built from 14 residues. The V end lost 0 bases, the J end lost 10 bases, and 11 bases lay between the germline ends. CDR3 DNA sequence: TGCGCCAGCAGCTTGGTTGGCTTGGGGTCACCCCTCCACTTT. The encoded protein is CASSLVGLGSPLHF.

Comments on this clone: An end of the junction differs from the germline gene, which may be a read error. The chain combines TRBV19 with TRBJ2-2; TRBD1 matches at 7 bases. The CDR3 loop spans 16 amino acids. Per germline, CDR1 LNHDA and CDR2 SQIVND (reference sequence). The CDR3 here is CASWTGTLTKKGALFF. Written as DNA, the CDR3 is TGTGCCAGTTGGACCGGGACCTTAACAAAAAAGGGGGCGCTGTTTTTT.

V usage is TRBV4-1 and J usage is TRBJ2-7; D might be TRBD1 (6 bases). This CDR3 comprises 13 residues. V was pared by 4 bases and J by 3 bases, with 10 bases between. Germline V gene data show CDR1 as MGHRA and CDR2 as YSYEKL. CDR3 in amino acids: CASSLDSDYEQYF. Written as DNA, the CDR3 is TGCGCCAGCAGCCTGGACAGCGACTACGAGCAGTACTTC.

The V and J genes are TRBV28 and TRBJ1-1, with 12 bases matching TRBD1. The junction had 15 bases not matched to a gene; V was cut back by 2 bases and J by 11 bases. CDR1 and CDR2 (germline): MDHEN, SYDVKM. The CDR3 has 17 amino acids. In DNA form, the CDR3 reads TGTGCCAGCAGTTTACGTATCTCCGGGACAGGGGGCGCCTGGGCTTTCTTT. Translation: CASSLRISGTGGAWAFF.

The V and J genes are TRBV19 and TRBJ1-6; 8 bases agree with TRBD1. From germline, CDR1 is LNHDA and CDR2 SQIVND (reference sequence). This CDR3 contains 15 residues. J was trimmed by 5 bases and V by 6 bases; bases with no gene match: 6. The CDR3 loop reads CASRPGQADNSPLHF. The CDR3 bases are TGTGCCAGTAGGCCGGGACAGGCAGATAATTCACCCCTCCACTTT.

V is TRBV2 and J is TRBJ1-2; 8 bases match TRBD1. The junction had 3 bases not matched to a gene; V was cut back by 4 bases and J by 5 bases. Germline V gives CDR1 SNHLY, CDR2 FYNNEI. The CDR3 extends over 13 amino acids. The CDR3 loop reads CASSVGQGYGYTF. The CDR3 DNA follows: TGTGCCAGCAGTGTAGGACAGGGATATGGCTACACCTTC.

The chain employs TRBV24-1 and TRBJ2-2, with unresolved D. Germline CDR1 and CDR2: KGHDR and SFDVKD. V was shortened by 5 bases and J by 0 bases, with 9 bases between the two germline ends. This CDR3 spans 15 amino acids. The CDR3 nucleotides are TGTGCCACCAGTGTGGGCACCTCGAACACCGGGGAGCTGTTTTTT. Protein sequence: CATSVGTSNTGELFF.

The chain uses TRBV30 and TRBJ1-2; TRBD1 aligns across 8 bases. Germline V lookup: CDR1 GTSNPN, CDR2 SVGIG (reference sequence). V gave up 2 bases and J gave up 4 bases; unmatched junction bases: 3. The CDR3 totals 13 residues. CDR3 DNA: TGTGCCTGGAGTAACACAGGGGGCTATGGCTACACCTTC. This encodes CAWSNTGGYGYTF.

This clone appeared a few times. The gene calls are TRBV5-1 and TRBJ2-7, with D possibly called TRBD1 or TRBD2 (5 bases each). The length of the CDR3 is 12 residues. V dropped 0 bases and J dropped 5 bases, with 6 bases sitting between them. Germline CDR1 SGHRS, CDR2 YFSETQ. Written as DNA, the CDR3 is TGCGCCAGCAGCTTGGTGGGGGACGAGCAGTACTTC. Translated, it gives CASSLVGDEQYF. The entire variable domain, with the rest obtained from reference TRBV5-1 and TRBJ2-7, is as follows: KAGVTQTPRYLIKTRGQQVTLSCSPISGHRSVSWYQQTPGQGLQFLFEYFSETQRNKGNFPGRFSGRQFSNSRSEMNVSTLELGDSALYLCASSLVGDEQYFGPGTRLTVT.

This clone has a single count. The rearrangement links TRBV7-2 to TRBJ2-1, with 7 bases identical to TRBD2. The CDR3 spans 17 residues. CDR1 is SGHTA and CDR2 is FQGNSA in the germline V gene. V dropped 1 base and J dropped 0; count of bases not matched to a gene: 6. This CDR3 is CASSLGFGGDSYNEQFF. DNA of the CDR3: TGTGCCAGCAGCTTAGGTTTTGGGGGGGACTCCTACAATGAGCAGTTCTTC.

The genes are TRBV4-1 and TRBJ1-6; 8 positions agree with TRBD1. This CDR3 contains 16 residues. Germline CDR1 reads MGHRA; CDR2 reads YSYEKL. V was clipped by 4 bases and J by 5 bases; unmatched bases: 7. CDR3 protein: CASSLRTGGNNSPLHF. CDR3 nucleotides: TGCGCCAGCAGCCTTCGAACAGGGGGTAATAATTCACCCCTCCACTTT.

The J gene is TRBJ1-1, the V gene TRBV7-9, with TRBD1 matching over 10 bases. Germline V gives CDR1 SEHNR, CDR2 FQNEAQ (reference sequence). The CDR3 consists of 14 residues. With V trimmed by 3 bases and J by 8 bases, 6 bases remained unmatched. CDR3 sequence (DNA): TGTGCCAGCAGCTTCCAGACAGGGGGCGCCGAAGCTTTCTTT. Protein sequence: CASSFQTGGAEAFF. The full variable domain, rest sourced from reference TRBV7-9 and TRBJ1-1, is DTGVSQNPRHKITKRGQNVTFRCDPISEHNRLYWYRQTLGQGPEFLTYFQNEAQLEKSRLLSDRFSAERPKGSFSTLEIQRTEQGDSAMYLCASSFQTGGAEAFFGQGTRLTVV.

This chain links TRBV3-1 (or the pseudogene TRBV3-2) with TRBJ1-2, with a tentative D call TRBD1 (5 bases). Trimming cost V 3 bases and J 7 bases, with 15 bases left between them. The CDR3 length is 14 residues. Germline CDR1 and CDR2: LGHDT and YNNKEL (reference sequence). The CDR3 spells CASSQPNRSGGYTF. The CDR3 bases are TGTGCCAGCAGCCAGCCCAACAGGTCCGGTGGCTACACCTTC.

V and J are TRBV6-5 and TRBJ1-1; D unclear. CDR3 length equals 14 residues. V lost 2 bases to trimming and J lost 1 base, with 8 bases between them. Germline V gene lookup returns CDR1 MNHEY and CDR2 SVGAGI. The DNA of the CDR3 is TGTGCCAGCAGTTACGGGGAGACGAACACTGAAGCTTTCTTT. It is translated as CASSYGETNTEAFF.

This chain connects TRBV6-5 to TRBJ2-1, with D hard to call. Trimming left V 7 bases short and J 9 bases short, with 16 bases between. This CDR3 has 13 amino acids. Germline V gene lookup returns CDR1 MNHEY and CDR2 SVGAGI. CDR3 protein: CASTHSLATEQFF. CDR3 sequence (DNA): TGTGCCAGCACCCACTCATTAGCAACTGAGCAGTTCTTC.

The chain joins TRBV7-9 to TRBJ1-2; 7 bases align to TRBD1. V shed 6 bases and J 3 bases; nucleotides not matched to a gene: 7. The CDR3 covers 14 residues. Germline V CDR1 and CDR2: SEHNR, FQNEAQ (reference sequence). The CDR3 DNA sequence: TGTGCCAGCAGGACTGACAGGGTTGACTATGGCTACACCTTC. This encodes CASRTDRVDYGYTF.

The chain joins TRBV5-1 to TRBJ2-5; D assignment may be TRBD1 or TRBD2 (7 bases each). This CDR3 comprises 15 residues. In germline, CDR1 is SGHRS, CDR2 YFSETQ. The V end was cut by 0 bases, the J end by 5 bases, with 14 bases between. The CDR3 DNA reads as TGCGCCAGCAGCTTGGAGGGAGGGGGCCGGGAGACCCAGTACTTC. Translated: CASSLEGGGRETQYF.

The chain is built from TRBV30 and TRBJ1-1; 9 nucleotides line up with TRBD1. The CDR3 loop spans 13 amino acids. V dropped 7 bases and J dropped 0; count of bases not matched to a gene: 3. Germline lookup yields CDR1 GTSNPN and CDR2 SVGIG (reference sequence). The CDR3 region is CAYTGGMNTEAFF. Here the CDR3 DNA reads TGTGCCTATACAGGGGGCATGAACACTGAAGCTTTCTTT.